This TCR beta chain was retrieved from a study of blood T cell repertoires in COVID-19. On the study more broadly: Acute-phase and convalescent COVID-19 samples originated in the United States, Italy and Spain. Sources were T cells, B-cell-depleted T cells, or PBMCs; the material itself was cDNA or gDNA.

Original data processing: Nucleated cell counts were estimated from reference gene primer amplification. Sequencing used immunoSEQ multiplex PCR; TCRdb keeps in-frame clones, though not all of them. D and trimming were read from the DNA, whereas the V and J calls and clone size are those reported in that table. Of 200,000 to 250,000 clones listed, less than 85% are singletons. From germline, CDR1 is LGHDT and CDR2 YNNKEL (reference sequence). V lost 1 base and J lost 5; bases outside the gene matches: 6. The CDR3 extends over 16 amino acids. The sequence was obtained from a woman aged 80 or over with acute or convalescent COVID-19. Sequences were obtained from peripheral blood. The V gene is TRBV3-1 (or the pseudogene TRBV3-2), the J gene TRBJ2-3, with 10 bases fitting TRBD2. This CDR3 is CASSQGSGGAGDTQYF. CDR3 DNA sequence: TGTGCCAGCAGCCAAGGAAGCGGGGGGGCAGGAGATACGCAGTATTTT.